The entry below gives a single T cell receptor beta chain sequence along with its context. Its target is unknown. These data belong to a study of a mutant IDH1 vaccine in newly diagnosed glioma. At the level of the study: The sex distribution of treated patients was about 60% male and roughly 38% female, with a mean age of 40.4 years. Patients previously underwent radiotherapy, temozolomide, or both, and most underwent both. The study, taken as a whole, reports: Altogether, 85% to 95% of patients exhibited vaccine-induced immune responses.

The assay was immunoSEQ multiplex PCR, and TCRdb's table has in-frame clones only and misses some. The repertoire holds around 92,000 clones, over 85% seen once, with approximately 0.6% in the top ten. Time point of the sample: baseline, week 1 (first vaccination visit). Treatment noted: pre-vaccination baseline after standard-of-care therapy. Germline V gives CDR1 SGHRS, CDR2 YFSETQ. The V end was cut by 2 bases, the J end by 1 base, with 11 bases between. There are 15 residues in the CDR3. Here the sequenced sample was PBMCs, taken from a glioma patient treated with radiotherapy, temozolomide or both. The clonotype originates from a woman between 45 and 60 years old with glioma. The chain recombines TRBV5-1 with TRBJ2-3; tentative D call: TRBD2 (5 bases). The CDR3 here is CASSFVGEGTDTQYF. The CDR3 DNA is TGCGCCAGCAGCTTCGTGGGAGAGGGCACAGATACGCAGTATTTT.